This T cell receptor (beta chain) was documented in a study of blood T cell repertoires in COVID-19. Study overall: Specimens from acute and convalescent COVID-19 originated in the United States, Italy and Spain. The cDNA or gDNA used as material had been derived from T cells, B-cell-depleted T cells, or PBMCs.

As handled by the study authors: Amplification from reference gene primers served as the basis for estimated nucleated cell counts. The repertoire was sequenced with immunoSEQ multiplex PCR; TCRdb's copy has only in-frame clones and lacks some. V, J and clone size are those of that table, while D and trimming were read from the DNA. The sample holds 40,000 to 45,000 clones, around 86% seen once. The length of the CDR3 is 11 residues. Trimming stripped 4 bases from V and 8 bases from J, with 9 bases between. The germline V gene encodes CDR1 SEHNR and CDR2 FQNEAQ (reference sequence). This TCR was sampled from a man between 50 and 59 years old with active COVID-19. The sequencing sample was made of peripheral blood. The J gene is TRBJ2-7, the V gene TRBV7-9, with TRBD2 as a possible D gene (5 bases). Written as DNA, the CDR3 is TGTGCCAGCAGCTCGGACGGGAAGCAGTACTTC. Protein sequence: CASSSDGKQYF.